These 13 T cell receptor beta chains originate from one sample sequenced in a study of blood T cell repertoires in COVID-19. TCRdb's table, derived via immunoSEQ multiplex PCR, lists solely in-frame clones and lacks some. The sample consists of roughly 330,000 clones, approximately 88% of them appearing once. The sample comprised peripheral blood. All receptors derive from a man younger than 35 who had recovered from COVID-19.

This chain's CDR3 is CASSPGGGNTEAFF. CDR3 coding DNA: TGTGCCAGCAGCCCCGGCGGGGGGAACACTGAAGCTTTCTTT. The chain uses TRBV4-2 and TRBJ1-1, with D maybe TRBD1 (5 bases). The CDR3 covers 14 residues. V was shortened by 4 bases and J by 1 base, with 10 bases between the two germline ends. Germline CDR1 LGHNA, CDR2 YNFKEQ.

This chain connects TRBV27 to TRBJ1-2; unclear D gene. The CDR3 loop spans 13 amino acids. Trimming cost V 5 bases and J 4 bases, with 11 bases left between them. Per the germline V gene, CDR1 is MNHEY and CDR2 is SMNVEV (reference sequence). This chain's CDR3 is CASSPFPIYGYTF. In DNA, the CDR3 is TGTGCCAGCAGTCCCTTCCCTATCTATGGCTACACCTTC.

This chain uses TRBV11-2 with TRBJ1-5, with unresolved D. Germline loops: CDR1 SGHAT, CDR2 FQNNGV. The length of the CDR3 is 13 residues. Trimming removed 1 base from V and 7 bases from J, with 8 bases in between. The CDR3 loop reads CASSLGLQQPQHF. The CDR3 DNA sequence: TGTGCCAGCAGCTTAGGACTTCAACAGCCCCAGCATTTT. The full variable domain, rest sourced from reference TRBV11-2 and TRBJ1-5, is EAGVAQSPRYKIIEKRQSVAFWCNPISGHATLYWYQQILGQGPKLLIQFQNNGVVDDSQLPKDRFSAERLKGVDSTLKIQPAKLEDSAVYLCASSLGLQQPQHFGDGTRLSIL.

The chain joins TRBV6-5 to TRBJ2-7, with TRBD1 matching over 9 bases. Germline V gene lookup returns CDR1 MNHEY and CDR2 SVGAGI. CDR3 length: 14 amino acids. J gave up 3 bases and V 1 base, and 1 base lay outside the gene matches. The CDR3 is CASSYLGQGYEQYF. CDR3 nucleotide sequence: TGTGCCAGCAGTTACTTGGGACAGGGCTACGAGCAGTACTTC.

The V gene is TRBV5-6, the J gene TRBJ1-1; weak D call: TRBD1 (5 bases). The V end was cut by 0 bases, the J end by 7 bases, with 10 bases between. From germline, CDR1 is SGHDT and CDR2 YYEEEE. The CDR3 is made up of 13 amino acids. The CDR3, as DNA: TGTGCCAGCAGCTTGGTACAGGAGTTTGAAGCTTTCTTT. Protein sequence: CASSLVQEFEAFF. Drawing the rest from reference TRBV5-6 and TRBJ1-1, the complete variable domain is DAGVTQSPTHLIKTRGQQVTLRCSPKSGHDTVSWYQQALGQGPQFIFQYYEEEERQRGNFPDRFSGHQFPNYSSELNVNALLLGDSALYLCASSLVQEFEAFFGQGTRLTVV.

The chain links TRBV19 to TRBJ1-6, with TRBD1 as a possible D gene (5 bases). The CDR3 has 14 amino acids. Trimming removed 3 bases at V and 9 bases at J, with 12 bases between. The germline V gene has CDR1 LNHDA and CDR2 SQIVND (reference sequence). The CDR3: CASSMGQLGSPLHF. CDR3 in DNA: TGTGCCAGTAGTATGGGGCAGTTGGGTTCACCCCTCCACTTT.

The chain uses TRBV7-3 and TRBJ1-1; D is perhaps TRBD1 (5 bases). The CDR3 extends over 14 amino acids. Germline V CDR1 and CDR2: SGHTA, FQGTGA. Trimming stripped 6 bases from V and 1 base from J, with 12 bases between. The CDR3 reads CASRKNQGNTEAFF. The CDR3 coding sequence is TGTGCCAGCAGGAAGAATCAGGGGAACACTGAAGCTTTCTTT.

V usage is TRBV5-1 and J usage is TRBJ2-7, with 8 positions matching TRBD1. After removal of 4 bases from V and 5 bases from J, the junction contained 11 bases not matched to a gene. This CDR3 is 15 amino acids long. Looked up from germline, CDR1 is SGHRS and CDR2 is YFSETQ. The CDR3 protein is CASSPKRTGWDEQYF. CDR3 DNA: TGCGCCAGCAGCCCCAAAAGGACAGGGTGGGACGAGCAGTACTTC.

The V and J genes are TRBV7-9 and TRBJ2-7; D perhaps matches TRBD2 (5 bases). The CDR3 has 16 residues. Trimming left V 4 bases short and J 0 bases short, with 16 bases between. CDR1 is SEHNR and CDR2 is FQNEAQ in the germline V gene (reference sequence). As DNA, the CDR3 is TGTGCCAGCAGCTGGATGGGAGATCCTAGCTCCTACGAGCAGTACTTC. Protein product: CASSWMGDPSSYEQYF.

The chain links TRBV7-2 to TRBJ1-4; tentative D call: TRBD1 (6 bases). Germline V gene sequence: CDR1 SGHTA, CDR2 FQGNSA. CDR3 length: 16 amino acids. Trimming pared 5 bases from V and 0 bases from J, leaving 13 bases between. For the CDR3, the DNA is TGTGCCAGCAGCCCTCAGACAGGCGCAACTAATGAAAAACTGTTTTTT. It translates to CASSPQTGATNEKLFF.

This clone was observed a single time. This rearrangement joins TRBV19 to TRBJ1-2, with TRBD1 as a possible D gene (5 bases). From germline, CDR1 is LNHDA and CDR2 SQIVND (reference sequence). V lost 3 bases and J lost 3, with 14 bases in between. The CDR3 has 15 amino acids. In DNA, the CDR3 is TGTGCCAGTAGTATTTTGGGCCAGGGTCACTATGGCTACACCTTC. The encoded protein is CASSILGQGHYGYTF.

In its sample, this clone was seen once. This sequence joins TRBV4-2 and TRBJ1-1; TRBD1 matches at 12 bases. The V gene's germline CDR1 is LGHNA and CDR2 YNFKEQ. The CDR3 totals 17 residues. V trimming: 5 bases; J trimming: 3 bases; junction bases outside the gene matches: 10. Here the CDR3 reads CASSTPGTGGGDTEAFF. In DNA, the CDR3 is TGTGCCAGCAGCACTCCCGGGACAGGGGGCGGCGACACTGAAGCTTTCTTT.

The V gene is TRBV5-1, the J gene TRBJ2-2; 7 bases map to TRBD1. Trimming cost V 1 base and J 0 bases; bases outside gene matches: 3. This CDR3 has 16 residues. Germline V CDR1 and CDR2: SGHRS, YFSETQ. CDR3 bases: TGCGCCAGCAGCTTGTCGGGGACAGCGAACACCGGGGAGCTGTTTTTT. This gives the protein CASSLSGTANTGELFF.